These 4 T cell receptor beta chains were sequenced from one sample in a study of blood T cell repertoires in COVID-19. Sequencing used immunoSEQ multiplex PCR; TCRdb keeps in-frame clones, though not all of them. The sample yields around 130,000 clones, about four fifths seen once. The sample taken for sequencing was peripheral blood. These receptors were obtained from a man aged 40-50 years with active or convalescent COVID-19.

CDR3 residues: CASSLDAGSGNTIYF. CDR3 in DNA: TGTGCCAGCAGCTTAGACGCCGGCTCTGGAAACACCATATATTTT. The rearrangement links TRBV7-2 to TRBJ1-3, with no clear D. This CDR3 is 15 amino acids long. In germline, CDR1 is SGHTA, CDR2 FQGNSA. Trimming left V 1 base short and J 0 bases short, with 7 bases between.

This clone appeared once. The genes are TRBV30 and TRBJ2-3; possible D gene TRBD2, 5 bases. V was pared by 0 bases and J by 6 bases, with 10 bases between. There are 13 residues in the CDR3. Germline V lookup: CDR1 GTSNPN, CDR2 SVGIG (reference sequence). Written as DNA, the CDR3 is TGTGCCTGGAGTGTTGGTTGGAGGGATACGCAGTATTTT. Translation: CAWSVGWRDTQYF.

This clone has only one observation. The CDR3 sequence: CASSIRGTGRDYGYTF. The CDR3 nucleotides are TGTGCCAGCAGCATTCGGGGGACAGGGAGGGACTATGGCTACACCTTC. This rearrangement joins TRBV14 to TRBJ1-2, with 9 bases that match TRBD1. The CDR3 is made up of 16 amino acids. The junction had 10 bases not matched to a gene; V was cut back by 5 bases and J by 3 bases. The V gene's germline CDR1 is SGHDN and CDR2 FVKESK.

The genes are TRBV6-5 and TRBJ1-5, with 8 positions matching TRBD1. V dropped 5 bases and J dropped 5; count of bases not matched to a gene: 5. This CDR3 region has 14 residues. Germline CDR1 and CDR2: MNHEY and SVGAGI. The CDR3 coding sequence is TGTGCCAGCAGTCCTTCACAGGGGGATCAGCCCCAGCATTTT. Its protein is CASSPSQGDQPQHF.